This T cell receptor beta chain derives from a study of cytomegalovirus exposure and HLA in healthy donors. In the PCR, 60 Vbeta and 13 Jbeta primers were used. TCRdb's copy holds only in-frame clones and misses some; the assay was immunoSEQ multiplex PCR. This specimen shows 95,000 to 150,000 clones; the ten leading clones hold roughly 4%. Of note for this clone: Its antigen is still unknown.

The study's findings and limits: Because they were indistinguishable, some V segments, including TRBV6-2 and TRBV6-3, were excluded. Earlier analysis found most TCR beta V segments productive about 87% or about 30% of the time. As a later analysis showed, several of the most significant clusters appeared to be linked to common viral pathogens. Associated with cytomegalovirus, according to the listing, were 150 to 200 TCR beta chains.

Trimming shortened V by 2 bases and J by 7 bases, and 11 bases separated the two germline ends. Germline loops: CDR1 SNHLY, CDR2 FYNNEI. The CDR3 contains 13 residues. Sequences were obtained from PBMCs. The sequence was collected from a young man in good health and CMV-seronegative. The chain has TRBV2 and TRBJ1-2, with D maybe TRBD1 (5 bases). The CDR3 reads CASSEIVRVGYTF. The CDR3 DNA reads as TGTGCCAGCAGTGAAATCGTCAGGGTTGGCTACACCTTC.